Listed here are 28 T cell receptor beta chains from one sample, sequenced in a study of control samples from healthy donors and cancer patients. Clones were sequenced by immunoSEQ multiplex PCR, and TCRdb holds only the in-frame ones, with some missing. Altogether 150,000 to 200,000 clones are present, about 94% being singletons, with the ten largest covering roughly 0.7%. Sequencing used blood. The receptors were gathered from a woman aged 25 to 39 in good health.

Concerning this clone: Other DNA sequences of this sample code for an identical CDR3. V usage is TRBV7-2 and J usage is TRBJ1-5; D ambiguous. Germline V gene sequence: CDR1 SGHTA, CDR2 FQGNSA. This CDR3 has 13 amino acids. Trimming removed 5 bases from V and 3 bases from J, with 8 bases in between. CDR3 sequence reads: CASSPSSNQPQHF. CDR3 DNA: TGTGCCAGCAGCCCCAGCTCCAATCAGCCCCAGCATTTT.

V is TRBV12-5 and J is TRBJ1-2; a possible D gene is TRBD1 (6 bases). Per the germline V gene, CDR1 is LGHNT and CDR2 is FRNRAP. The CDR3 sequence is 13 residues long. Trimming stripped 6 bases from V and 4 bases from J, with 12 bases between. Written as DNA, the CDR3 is TGTGCTAGTGGGACAGGTCCCTTCTATGGCTACACCTTC. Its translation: CASGTGPFYGYTF. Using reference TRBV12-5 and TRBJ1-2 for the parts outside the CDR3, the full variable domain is DARVTQTPRHKVTEMGQEVTMRCQPILGHNTVFWYRQTMMQGLELLAYFRNRAPLDDSGMPKDRFSAEMPDATLATLKIQPSEPRDSAVYFCASGTGPFYGYTFGSGTRLTVV.

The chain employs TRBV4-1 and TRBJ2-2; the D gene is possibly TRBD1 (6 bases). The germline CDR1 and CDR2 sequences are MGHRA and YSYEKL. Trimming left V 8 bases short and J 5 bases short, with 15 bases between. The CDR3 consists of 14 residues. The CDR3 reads CASRDPGETGELFF. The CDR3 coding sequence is TGCGCCAGCCGGGATCCAGGGGAAACCGGGGAGCTGTTTTTT.

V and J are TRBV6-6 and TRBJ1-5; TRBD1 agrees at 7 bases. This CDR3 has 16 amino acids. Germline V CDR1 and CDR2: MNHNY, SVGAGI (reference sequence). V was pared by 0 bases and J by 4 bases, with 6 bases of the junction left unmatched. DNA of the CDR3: TGTGCCAGCAGTTACTCGTCAGCAGGGGGGAATCAGCCCCAGCATTTT. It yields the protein CASSYSSAGGNQPQHF.

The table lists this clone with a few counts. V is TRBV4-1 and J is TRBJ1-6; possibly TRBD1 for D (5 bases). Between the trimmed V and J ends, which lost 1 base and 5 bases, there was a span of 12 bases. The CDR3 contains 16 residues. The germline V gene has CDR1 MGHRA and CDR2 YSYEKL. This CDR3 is CASSQVPGRDNSPLHF. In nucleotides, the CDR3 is TGCGCCAGCAGCCAAGTACCGGGACGGGATAATTCACCCCTCCACTTT.

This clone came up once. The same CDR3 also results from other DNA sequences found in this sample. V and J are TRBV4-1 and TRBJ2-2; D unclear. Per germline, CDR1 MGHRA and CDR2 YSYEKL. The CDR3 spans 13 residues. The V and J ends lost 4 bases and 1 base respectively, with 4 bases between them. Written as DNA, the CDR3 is TGCGCCAGCAGCCCAAAGAACACCGGGGAGCTGTTTTTT. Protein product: CASSPKNTGELFF.

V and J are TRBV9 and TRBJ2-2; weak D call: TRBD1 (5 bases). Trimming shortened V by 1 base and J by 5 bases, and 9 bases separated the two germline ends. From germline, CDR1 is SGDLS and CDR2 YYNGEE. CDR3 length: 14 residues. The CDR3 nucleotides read TGTGCCAGCAGCGTACAGGGAAGGACCGGGGAGCTGTTTTTT. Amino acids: CASSVQGRTGELFF.

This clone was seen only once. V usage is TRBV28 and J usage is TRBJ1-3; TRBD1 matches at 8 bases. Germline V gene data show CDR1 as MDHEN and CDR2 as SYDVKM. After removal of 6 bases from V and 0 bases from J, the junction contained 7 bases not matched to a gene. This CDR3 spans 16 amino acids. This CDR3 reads CASSPGQVSSGNTIYF. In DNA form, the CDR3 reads TGTGCCAGCAGCCCGGGACAGGTTTCCTCTGGAAACACCATATATTTT.

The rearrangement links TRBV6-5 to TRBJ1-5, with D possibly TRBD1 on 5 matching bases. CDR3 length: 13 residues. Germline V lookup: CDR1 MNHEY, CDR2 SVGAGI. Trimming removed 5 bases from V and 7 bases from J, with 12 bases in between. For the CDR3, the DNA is TGTGCCAGCAGTCCAGGGTGGATGCAGCCCCAGCATTTT. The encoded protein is CASSPGWMQPQHF.

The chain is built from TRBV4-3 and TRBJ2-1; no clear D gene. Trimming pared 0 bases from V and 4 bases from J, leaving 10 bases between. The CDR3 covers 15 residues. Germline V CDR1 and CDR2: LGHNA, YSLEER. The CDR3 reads CASSQDLGPYNEQFF. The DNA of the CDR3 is TGCGCCAGCAGCCAAGATTTGGGCCCATACAATGAGCAGTTCTTC.

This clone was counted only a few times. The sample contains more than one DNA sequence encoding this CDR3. The CDR3 bases are TGTGCCAGCTCACCAAGTAGGGGGCCTGACTATGGCTACACCTTC. Translation gives CASSPSRGPDYGYTF. The V call is TRBV18, the J call TRBJ1-2, with 7 positions matching TRBD1. The CDR3 sequence is 15 residues long. V was pared by 2 bases and J by 3 bases, with 6 bases of the junction left unmatched. Germline V lookup: CDR1 KGHSH, CDR2 LQKENI.

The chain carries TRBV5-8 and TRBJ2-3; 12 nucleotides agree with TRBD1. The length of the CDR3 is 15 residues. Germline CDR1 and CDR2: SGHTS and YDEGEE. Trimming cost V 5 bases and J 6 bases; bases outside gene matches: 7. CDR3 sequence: CASRKTGTGGDTQYF. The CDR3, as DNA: TGTGCCAGCAGAAAGACCGGGACAGGGGGCGATACGCAGTATTTT.

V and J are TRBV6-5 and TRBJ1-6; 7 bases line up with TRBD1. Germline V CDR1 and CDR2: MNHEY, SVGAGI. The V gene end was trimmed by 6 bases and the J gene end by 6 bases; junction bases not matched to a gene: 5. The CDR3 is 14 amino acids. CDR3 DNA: TGTGCCAGCAGACTAGACAGGGTTAATTCACCCCTCCACTTT. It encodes CASRLDRVNSPLHF.

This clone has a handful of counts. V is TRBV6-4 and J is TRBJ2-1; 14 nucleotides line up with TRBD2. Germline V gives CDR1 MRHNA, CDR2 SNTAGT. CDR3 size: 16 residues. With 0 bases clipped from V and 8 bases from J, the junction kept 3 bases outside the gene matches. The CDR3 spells CASSDSGTSGSDEQFF. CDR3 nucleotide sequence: TGTGCCAGCAGTGACTCAGGGACTAGCGGGAGCGATGAGCAGTTCTTC.

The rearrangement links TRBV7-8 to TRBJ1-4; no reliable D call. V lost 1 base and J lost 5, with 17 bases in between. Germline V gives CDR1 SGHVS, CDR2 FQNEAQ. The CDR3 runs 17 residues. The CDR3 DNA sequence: TGTGCCAGCAGCTTAGGGAGGCGGACGGCTCCGAATGAAAAACTGTTTTTT. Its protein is CASSLGRRTAPNEKLFF.

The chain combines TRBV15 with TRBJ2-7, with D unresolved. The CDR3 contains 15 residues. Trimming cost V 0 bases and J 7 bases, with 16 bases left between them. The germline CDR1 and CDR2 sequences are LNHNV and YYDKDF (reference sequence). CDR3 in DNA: TGTGCCACCAGCAGAGATGACATTGCGGTTTGGGAGCAGTACTTC. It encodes CATSRDDIAVWEQYF.

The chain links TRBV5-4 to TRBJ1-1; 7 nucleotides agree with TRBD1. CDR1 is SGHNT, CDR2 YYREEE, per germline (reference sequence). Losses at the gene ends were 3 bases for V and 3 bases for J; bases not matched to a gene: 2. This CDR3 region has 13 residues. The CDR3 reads CASSSRGDTEAFF. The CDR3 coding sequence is TGTGCCAGCAGCTCCAGGGGGGACACTGAAGCTTTCTTT.

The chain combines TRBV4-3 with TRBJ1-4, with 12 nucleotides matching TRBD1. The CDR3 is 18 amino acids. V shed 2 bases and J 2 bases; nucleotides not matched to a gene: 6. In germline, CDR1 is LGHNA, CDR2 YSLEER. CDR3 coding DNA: TGCGCCAGCAGCCAATCTCCGGGACAGGGGGCCACTAATGAAAAACTGTTTTTT. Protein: CASSQSPGQGATNEKLFF.

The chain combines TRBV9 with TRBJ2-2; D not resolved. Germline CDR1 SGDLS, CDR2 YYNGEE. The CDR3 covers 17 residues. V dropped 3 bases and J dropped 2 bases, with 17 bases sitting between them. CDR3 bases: TGTGCCAGCAGCGAGGCCCCCGTGCTACCCAACACCGGGGAGCTGTTTTTT. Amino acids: CASSEAPVLPNTGELFF.

The CDR3, as DNA: TGCGCCAGCAGCCAAGATCTAGTACCGGGGAATGAAAAACTGTTTTTT. Amino acid sequence: CASSQDLVPGNEKLFF. V and J are TRBV4-1 and TRBJ1-4; D unclear. This CDR3 region has 16 residues. Germline V gene sequence: CDR1 MGHRA, CDR2 YSYEKL. V dropped 0 bases and J dropped 5 bases, with 13 bases sitting between them.

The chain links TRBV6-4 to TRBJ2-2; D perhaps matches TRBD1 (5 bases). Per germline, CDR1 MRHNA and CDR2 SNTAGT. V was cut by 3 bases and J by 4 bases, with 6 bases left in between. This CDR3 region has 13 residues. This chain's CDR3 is CASSETGTGELFF. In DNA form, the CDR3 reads TGTGCCAGCAGTGAAACAGGCACCGGGGAGCTGTTTTTT.

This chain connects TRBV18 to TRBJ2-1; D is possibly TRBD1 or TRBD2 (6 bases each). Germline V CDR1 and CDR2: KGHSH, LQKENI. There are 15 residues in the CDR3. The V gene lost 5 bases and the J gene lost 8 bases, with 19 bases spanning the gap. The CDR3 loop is CASSAGAGPGDEQFF. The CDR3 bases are TGTGCCAGCTCAGCAGGGGCGGGCCCGGGGGATGAGCAGTTCTTC.

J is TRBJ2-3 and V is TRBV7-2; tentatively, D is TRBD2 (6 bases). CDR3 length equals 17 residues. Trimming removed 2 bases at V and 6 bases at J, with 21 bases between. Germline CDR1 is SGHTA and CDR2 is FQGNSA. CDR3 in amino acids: CASSLITVGGAVDTQYF. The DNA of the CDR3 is TGTGCCAGCAGCTTAATAACGGTTGGAGGGGCAGTGGATACGCAGTATTTT. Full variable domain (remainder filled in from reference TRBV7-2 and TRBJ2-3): GAGVSQSPSNKVTEKGKDVELRCDPISGHTALYWYRQSLGQGLEFLIYFQGNSAPDKSGLPSDRFSAERTGGSVSTLTIQRTQQEDSAVYLCASSLITVGGAVDTQYFGPGTRLTVL.

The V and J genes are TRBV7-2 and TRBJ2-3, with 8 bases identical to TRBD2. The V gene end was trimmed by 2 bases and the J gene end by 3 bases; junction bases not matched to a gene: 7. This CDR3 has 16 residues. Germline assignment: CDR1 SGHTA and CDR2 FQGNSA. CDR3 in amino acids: CASSLNSGGGTDTQYF. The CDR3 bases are TGTGCCAGCAGCTTAAATTCGGGAGGGGGGACAGATACGCAGTATTTT.

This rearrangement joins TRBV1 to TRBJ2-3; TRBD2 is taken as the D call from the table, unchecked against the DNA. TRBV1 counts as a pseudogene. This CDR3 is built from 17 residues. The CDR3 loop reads CTSSQDQRGGSTDTQYF. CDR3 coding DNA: TGCACCAGCAGCCAAGATCAGCGGGGGGGGAGCACAGATACGCAGTATTTT.

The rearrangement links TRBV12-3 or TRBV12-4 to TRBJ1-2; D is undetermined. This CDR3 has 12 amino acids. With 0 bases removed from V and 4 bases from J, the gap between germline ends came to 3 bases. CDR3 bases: TGTGCCAGCAGTTTAGCCAGCTATGGCTACACCTTC. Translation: CASSLASYGYTF.

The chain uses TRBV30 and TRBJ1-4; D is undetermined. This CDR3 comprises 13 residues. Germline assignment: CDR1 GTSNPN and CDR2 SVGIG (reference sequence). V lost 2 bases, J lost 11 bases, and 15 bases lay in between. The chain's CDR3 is CAWSRPELRKLFF. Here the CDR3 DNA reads TGTGCCTGGAGTCGGCCCGAACTCCGGAAACTGTTTTTT.

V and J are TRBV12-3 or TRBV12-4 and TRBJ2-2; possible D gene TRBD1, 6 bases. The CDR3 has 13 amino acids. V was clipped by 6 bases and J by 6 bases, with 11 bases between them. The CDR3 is CASSPGQPGELFF. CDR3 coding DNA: TGTGCCAGCAGCCCCGGACAGCCCGGGGAGCTGTTTTTT.